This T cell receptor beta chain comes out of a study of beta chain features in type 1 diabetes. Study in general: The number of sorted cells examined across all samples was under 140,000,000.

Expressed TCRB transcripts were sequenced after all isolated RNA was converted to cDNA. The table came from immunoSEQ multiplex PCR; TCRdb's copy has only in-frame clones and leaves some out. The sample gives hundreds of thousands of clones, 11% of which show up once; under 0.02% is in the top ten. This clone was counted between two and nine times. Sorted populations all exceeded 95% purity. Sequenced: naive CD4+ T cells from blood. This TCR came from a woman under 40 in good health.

The CDR3 reads CASSISGGAWLNSEQFF. DNA for the CDR3: TGTGCCAGTAGTATTAGCGGGGGGGCCTGGCTAAATAGTGAGCAGTTCTTC. The V and J genes are TRBV19 and TRBJ2-1, with 11 bases matching TRBD2. Germline CDR1 and CDR2: LNHDA and SQIVND (reference sequence). This CDR3 has 17 residues. V lost 3 bases and J lost 9; bases outside the gene matches: 13.